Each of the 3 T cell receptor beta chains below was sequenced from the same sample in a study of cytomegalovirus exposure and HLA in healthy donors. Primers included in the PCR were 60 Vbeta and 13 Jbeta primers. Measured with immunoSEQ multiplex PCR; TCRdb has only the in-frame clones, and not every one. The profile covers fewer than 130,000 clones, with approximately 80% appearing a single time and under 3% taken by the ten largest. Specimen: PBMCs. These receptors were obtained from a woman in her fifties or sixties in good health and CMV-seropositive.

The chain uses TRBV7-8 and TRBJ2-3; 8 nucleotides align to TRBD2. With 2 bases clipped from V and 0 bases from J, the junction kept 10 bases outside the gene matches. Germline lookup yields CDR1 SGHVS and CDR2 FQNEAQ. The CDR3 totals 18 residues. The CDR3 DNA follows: TGTGCCAGCAGCTTACCCCTCGCGGGAGGCTCTAGCACAGATACGCAGTATTTT. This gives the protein CASSLPLAGGSSTDTQYF.

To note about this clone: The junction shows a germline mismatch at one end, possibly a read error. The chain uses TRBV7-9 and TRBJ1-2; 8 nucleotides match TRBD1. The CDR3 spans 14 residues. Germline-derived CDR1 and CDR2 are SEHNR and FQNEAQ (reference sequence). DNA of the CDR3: TGTTCCAGCAGCTTAACCCAGGGGGCTTTGGGCTACACCTTC. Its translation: CSSSLTQGALGYTF. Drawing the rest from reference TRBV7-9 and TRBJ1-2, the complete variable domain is DTGVSQNPRHKITKRGQNVTFRCDPISEHNRLYWYRQTLGQGPEFLTYFQNEAQLEKSRLLSDRFSAERPKGSFSTLEIQRTEQGDSAMYLCSSSLTQGALGYTFGSGTRLTVV.

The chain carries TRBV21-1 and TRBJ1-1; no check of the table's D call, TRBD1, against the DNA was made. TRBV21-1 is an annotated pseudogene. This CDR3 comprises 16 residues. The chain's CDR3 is CASMERNRGADLEAFF. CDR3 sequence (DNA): TGTGCCAGCATGGAACGGAACAGGGGGGCGGACCTTGAAGCTTTCTTT.